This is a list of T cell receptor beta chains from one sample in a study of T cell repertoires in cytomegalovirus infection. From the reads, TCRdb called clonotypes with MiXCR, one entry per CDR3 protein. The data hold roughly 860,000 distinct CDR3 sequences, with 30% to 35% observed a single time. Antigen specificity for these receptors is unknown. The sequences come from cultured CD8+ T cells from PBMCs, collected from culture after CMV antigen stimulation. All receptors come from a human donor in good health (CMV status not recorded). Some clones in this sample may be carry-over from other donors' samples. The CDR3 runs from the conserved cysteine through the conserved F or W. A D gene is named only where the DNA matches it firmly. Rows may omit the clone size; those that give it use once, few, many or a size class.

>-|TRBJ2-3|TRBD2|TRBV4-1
TGCGCCAGCAGCCAAGAGGGACTAGCGGGGCTCACAGATACGCAGTATTTT
CASSQEGLAGLTDTQYF
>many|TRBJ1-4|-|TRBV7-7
TGTGCTAGCAGCTGGAACCGGGCGGTTAATGAAAAACTGTTTTTT
CASSWNRAVNEKLFF
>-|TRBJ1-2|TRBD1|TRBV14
TGTGCCAGCAGCCCGCAGGGGGGTCGGGTGAACTATGACTACACCTTC
CASSPQGGRVNYDYTF
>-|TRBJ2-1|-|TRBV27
TGTGCCAGCAGTTTATCGGCGTCGACGGGGCTTTACAATGAGCAGTTCTTC
CASSLSASTGLYNEQFF
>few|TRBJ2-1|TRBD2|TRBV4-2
TGTGCCAGCAGCCAAGGGGGACTAGCGAGATACAATGAGCAGTTCTTC
CASSQGGLARYNEQFF
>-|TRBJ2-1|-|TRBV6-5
TGTGCCAGCAGGGGAGTAGCCCCGGGGGCCCCTGAAGATGAGCAGTTCTTC
CASRGVAPGAPEDEQFF
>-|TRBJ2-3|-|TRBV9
TGTGCCAGCAGCCCCGGACAGACTATTAGCACAGATACGCAGTATTTT
CASSPGQTISTDTQYF
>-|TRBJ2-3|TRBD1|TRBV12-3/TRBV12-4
TGTGCCAGCAGCCGGGACAGGGTTAGCACAGATACGCAGTATTTT
CASSRDRVSTDTQYF
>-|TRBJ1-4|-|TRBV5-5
TGTGCCAGCAGCTTGGATGGTGGCAGGGGTGAAAAACTGTTTTTT
CASSLDGGRGEKLFF
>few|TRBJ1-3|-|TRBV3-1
TGTGCCAGCCTCTCTACAGAGGGCCCTGGAAACACCATATATTTT
CASLSTEGPGNTIYF
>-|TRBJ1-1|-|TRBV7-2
TGTGCCAGCAGCCTCGGGGGTTTTACAGACACTGAAGCTTTCTTT
CASSLGGFTDTEAFF
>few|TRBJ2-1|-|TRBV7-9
TGTGCCAGCAGCCCCTCGGCAGGGGATGGTGAGCAGTTCTTC
CASSPSAGDGEQFF
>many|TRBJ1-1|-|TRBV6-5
TGTGCCAGCAGTTACTCGCAGGGAACTGAAGCTTTCTTT
CASSYSQGTEAFF
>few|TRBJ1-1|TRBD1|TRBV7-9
TGTGCCAGCAGCGCGAACAGGGGTGACACTGAAGCTTTCTTT
CASSANRGDTEAFF
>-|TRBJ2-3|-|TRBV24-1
TGTGCCACCAGTGACCGACGAAGCCCGGATACGCAGTATTTT
CATSDRRSPDTQYF
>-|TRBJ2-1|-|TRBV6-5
TGTGCCAGCAGTTTTACAGGGGGCCTAGCGGGCAATGAGCAGTTCTTC
CASSFTGGLAGNEQFF
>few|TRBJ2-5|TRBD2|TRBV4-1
TGCGCCAGCCGGGACTACGTTAGGGAGACCCAGTACTTC
CASRDYVRETQYF
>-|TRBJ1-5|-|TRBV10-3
TGTGCCACCCTCGATGGAGGGGCCCAGCCCCAGCATTTT
CATLDGGAQPQHF
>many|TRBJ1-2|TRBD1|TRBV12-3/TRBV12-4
TGTGCCAGCAGTTTAGACAGGGGGAAGAGTGGCTACACCTTC
CASSLDRGKSGYTF
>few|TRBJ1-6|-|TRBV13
TGTGCCAGCAGCTTAGGATTCCCGGGACGAAATTCACCCCTCCACTTT
CASSLGFPGRNSPLHF
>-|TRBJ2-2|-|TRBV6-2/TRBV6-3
TGTGCCAGCAGGTTGGGGTACCCCGGGGAGCTGTTTTTT
CASRLGYPGELFF
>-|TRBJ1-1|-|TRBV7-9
TGTGCCAGCAGCTTGGGGGGGCGCCCAGCGGCTTTCTTT
CASSLGGRPAAFF
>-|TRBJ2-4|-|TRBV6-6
TGTGCCAGCAGTTACTCGCCGGGTCGAGCCAAAAACATTCAGTACTTC
CASSYSPGRAKNIQYF
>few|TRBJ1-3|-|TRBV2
TGTGCCAGCGAGACCGTCTCTGGAAACACCATATATTTT
CASETVSGNTIYF
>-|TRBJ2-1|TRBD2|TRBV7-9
TGTGCCAGCAGCGGGACTAGCGGGGGGGTAAGGAGCTCCTACAATGAGCAGTTCTTC
CASSGTSGGVRSSYNEQFF
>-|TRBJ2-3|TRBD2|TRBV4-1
TGCGCCAGCAGCCAAGATGAAACTAGCGGGGAACCCTTCGTAGATACGCAGTATTTT
CASSQDETSGEPFVDTQYF
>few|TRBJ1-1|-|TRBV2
TGCAAAGGGGTGAACACTGAAGCTTTCTTT
CKGVNTEAFF
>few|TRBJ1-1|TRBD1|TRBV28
TGTGCCAGCAGCCGTGACAGGGGAAACGCTGAAGCTTTCTTT
CASSRDRGNAEAFF
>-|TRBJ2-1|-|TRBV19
TGTGCCAGTAGTTGGACCCTGAATGAGCAGTTCTTC
CASSWTLNEQFF
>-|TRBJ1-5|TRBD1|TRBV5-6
TGTGCCAGCAGCTTGGCCGTGGACAGGGCCTATAGCAATCAGCCCCAGCATTTT
CASSLAVDRAYSNQPQHF
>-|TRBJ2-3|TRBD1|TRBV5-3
TGTGCCAGCACCTTAACCGGGACAGGGACCCCAGATACGCAGTATTTT
CASTLTGTGTPDTQYF
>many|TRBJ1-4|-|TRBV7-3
TGTGCCAGCAGCTTAACGACCGGAACACCTGAAAAACTGTTTTTT
CASSLTTGTPEKLFF
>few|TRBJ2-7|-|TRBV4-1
TGCGCCAGCAGCCAAGATTGGTACGAGCAGTACTTC
CASSQDWYEQYF
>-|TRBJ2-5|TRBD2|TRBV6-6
TGTGCCAGTGAGAAGCGGGGGCGGCAAGAGACCCAGTACTTC
CASEKRGRQETQYF
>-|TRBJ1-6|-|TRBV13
TGTGCCAGCAGCCAACTCCTCTCACCCCTCCACTTT
CASSQLLSPLHF
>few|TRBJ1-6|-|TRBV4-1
TGCGCCAGCAGCCAAGAGGGGAGCTCCTATAATTCACCCCTCCACTTT
CASSQEGSSYNSPLHF
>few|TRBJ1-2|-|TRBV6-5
TGTGCCAGCAAGCGGGGACAACGATATGGCTACACCTTC
CASKRGQRYGYTF
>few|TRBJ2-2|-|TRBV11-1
TGTGCCAGCAGCATGACAGCTGACACCGGGGAGCTGTTTTTT
CASSMTADTGELFF
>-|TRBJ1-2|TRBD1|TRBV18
TGTGCCAGCTCACCATGGACAGGGGATTCCTATGGCTACACCTTC
CASSPWTGDSYGYTF
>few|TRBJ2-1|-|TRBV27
TGTGCCAGCAGTTTCCCTGCGGGGAATGAGCAGTTCTTC
CASSFPAGNEQFF
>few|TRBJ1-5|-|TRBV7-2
TGTGCCAGCAGCTTAAGCACAGTCAATAGCAATCAGCCCCAGCATTTT
CASSLSTVNSNQPQHF
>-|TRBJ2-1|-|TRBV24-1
TGTGCCACCAGTGATTTGGGTGTAAACAATGAGCAGTTCTTC
CATSDLGVNNEQFF
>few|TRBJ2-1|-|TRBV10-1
TGCGCCAGCAGTGGGGCTGGTACAGGGAAATACAATGAGCAGTTCTTC
CASSGAGTGKYNEQFF
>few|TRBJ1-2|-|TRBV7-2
TGTGCCAGCAGACCGGACGAAGCTAACTATGGCTACACCTTC
CASRPDEANYGYTF
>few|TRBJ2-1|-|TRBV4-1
TGCGCCAGCAGCCAAGCAGGGGACTCCTACAATGAGCAGTTCTTC
CASSQAGDSYNEQFF
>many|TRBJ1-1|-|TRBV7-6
TGTGCCAGCAGCTTAGAGGCAGTAGGAACTGGCACTGAAGCTTTCTTT
CASSLEAVGTGTEAFF
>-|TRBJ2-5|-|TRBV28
TGTGCCAGCACCCGGGACGGGAAAGAGACCCAGTACTTC
CASTRDGKETQYF
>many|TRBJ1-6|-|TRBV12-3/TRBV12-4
TGTGCCAGCAGTTTAGGTCAGGACAATTCACCCCTCCACTTT
CASSLGQDNSPLHF
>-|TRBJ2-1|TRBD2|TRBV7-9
TGTGCCAGCAGCTTAAATGTGGGACTAGCTATCGATGAGCAGTTCTTC
CASSLNVGLAIDEQFF
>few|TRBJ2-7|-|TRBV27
TGTGCCAGCAGTTTAGGCGTAGTAGAGGCCTCCTACGAGCAGTACTTC
CASSLGVVEASYEQYF
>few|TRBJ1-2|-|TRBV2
TGTGCCAGCGGTTCGGGACCGATATATGGCTACACCTTC
CASGSGPIYGYTF
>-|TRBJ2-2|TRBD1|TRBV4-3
TGCGCCAGCAGCCAAGAACAGGGGTTCGGGGAGCTGTTTTTT
CASSQEQGFGELFF